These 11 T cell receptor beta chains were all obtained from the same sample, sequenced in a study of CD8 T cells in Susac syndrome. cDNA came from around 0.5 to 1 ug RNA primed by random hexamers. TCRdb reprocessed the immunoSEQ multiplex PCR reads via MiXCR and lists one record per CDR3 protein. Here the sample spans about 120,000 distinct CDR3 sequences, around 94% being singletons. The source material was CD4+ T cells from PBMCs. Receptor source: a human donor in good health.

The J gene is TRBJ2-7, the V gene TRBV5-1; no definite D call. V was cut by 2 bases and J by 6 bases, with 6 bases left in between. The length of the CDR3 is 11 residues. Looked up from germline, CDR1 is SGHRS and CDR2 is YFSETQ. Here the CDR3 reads CASSLRSEQYF. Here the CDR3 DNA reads TGCGCCAGCAGCTTACGTTCCGAGCAGTACTTC.

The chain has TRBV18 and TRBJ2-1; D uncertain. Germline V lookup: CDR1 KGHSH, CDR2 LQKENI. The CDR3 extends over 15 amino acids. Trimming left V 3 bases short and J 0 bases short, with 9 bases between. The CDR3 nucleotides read TGTGCCAGCTCACCTGTAGACGCCTCCTACAATGAGCAGTTCTTC. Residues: CASSPVDASYNEQFF.

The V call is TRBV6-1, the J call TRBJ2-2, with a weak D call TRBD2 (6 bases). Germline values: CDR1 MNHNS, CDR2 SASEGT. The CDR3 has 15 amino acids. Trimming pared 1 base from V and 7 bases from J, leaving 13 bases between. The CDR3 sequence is CASSEEEGAVGELFF. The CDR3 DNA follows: TGTGCCAGCAGTGAAGAGGAGGGAGCCGTCGGGGAGCTGTTTTTT.

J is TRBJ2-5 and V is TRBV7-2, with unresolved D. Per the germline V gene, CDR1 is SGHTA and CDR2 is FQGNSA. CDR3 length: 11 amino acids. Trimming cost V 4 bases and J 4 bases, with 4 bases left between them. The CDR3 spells CASSSAETQYF. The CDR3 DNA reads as TGTGCCAGCAGCTCCGCAGAGACCCAGTACTTC.

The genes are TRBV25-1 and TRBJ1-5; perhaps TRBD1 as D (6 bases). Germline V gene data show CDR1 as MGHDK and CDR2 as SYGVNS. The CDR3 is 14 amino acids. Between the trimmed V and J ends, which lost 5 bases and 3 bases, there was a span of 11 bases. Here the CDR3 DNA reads TGTGCCAGCAGTTTTACAGGGAACAATCAGCCCCAGCATTTT. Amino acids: CASSFTGNNQPQHF.

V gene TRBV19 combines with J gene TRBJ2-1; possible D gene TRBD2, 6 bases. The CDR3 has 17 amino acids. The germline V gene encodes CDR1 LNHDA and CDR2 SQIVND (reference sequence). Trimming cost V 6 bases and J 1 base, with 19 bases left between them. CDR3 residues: CASRTGGLAPSYNEQFF. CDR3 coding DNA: TGTGCCAGTAGAACAGGCGGCCTAGCGCCTTCCTACAATGAGCAGTTCTTC.

The CDR3 bases are TGTGCCAGCAGTGTAGGGGAAAGGTCTGAAGCTTTCTTT. It translates to CASSVGERSEAFF. The rearrangement uses TRBV2 and TRBJ1-1; possible D gene TRBD1, 5 bases. The germline CDR1 and CDR2 sequences are SNHLY and FYNNEI. This CDR3 has 13 amino acids. Trimming took 4 bases from V and 6 from J, leaving 12 bases between them.

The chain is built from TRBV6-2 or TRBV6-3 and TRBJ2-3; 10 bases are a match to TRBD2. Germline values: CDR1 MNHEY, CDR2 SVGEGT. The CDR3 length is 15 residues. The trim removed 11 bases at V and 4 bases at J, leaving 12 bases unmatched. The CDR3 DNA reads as TGTGCCTGCTGTCGTAGCGGGAGGAGGGCAGATACGCAGTATTTT. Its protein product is CACCRSGRRADTQYF.

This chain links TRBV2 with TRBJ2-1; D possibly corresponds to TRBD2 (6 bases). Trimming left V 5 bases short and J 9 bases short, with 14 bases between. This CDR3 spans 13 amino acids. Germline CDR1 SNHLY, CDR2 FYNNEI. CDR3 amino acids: CASSTRLETEQFF. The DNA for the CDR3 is TGTGCCAGCAGTACTCGACTAGAAACTGAGCAGTTCTTC.

CDR3 sequence (DNA): TGTGCCATCAGTGACGGCAGGGGGGCAGATACGCAGTATTTT. It encodes CAISDGRGADTQYF. The chain employs TRBV10-3 and TRBJ2-3; a possible D gene is TRBD1 (7 bases). With 3 bases removed from V and 4 bases from J, the gap between germline ends came to 11 bases. There are 14 residues in the CDR3. Germline assignment: CDR1 ENHRY and CDR2 SYGVKD.

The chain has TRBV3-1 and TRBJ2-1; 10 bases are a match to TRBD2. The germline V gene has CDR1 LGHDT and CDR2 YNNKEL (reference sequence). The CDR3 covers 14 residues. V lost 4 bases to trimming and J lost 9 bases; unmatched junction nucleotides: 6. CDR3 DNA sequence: TGTGCCAGCAGCCCCTCTAGCGGGGGCACTGAGCAGTTCTTC. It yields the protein CASSPSSGGTEQFF.